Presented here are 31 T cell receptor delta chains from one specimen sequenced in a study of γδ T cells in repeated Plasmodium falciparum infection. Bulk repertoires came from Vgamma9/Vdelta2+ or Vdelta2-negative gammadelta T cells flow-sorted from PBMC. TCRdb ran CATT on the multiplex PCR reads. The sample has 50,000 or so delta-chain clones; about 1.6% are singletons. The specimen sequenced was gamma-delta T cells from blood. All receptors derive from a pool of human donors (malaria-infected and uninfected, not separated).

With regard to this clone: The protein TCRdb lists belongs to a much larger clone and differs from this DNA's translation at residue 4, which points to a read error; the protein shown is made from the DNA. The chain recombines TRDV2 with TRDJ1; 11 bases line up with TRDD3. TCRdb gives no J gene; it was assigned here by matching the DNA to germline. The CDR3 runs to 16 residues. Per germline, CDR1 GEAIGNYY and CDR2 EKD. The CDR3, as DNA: TGTGCCTGTGGCACCCTGGGGGATACTCAGACCGATAAACTCATCTTT. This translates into CACGTLGDTQTDKLIF.

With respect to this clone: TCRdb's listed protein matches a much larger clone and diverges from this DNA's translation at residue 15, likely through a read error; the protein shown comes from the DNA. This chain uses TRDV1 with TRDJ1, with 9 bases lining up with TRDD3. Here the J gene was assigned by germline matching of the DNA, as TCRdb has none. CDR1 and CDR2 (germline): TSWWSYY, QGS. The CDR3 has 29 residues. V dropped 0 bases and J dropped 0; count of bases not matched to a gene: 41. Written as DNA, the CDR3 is TGTGCTCTTGGGGAACTACAGAGGGACCTACGACCTAGTCCCCGGGGGGATACATGGGTTTTTAAGAACACCGATAAACTCATCTTT. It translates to CALGELQRDLRPSPRGDTWVFKNTDKLIF.

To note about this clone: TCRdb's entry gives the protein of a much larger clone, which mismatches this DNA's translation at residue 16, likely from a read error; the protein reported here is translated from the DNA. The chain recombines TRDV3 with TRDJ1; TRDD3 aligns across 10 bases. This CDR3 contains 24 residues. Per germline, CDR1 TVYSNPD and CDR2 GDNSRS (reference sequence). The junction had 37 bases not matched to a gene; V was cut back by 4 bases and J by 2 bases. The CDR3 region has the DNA TGTGCCTCCCAAGGAGCGAATTCAGTACGATTGGTACTGGGGGATGCGGGGCGGACCGATAAACTCATCTTT. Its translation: CASQGANSVRLVLGDAGRTDKLIF.

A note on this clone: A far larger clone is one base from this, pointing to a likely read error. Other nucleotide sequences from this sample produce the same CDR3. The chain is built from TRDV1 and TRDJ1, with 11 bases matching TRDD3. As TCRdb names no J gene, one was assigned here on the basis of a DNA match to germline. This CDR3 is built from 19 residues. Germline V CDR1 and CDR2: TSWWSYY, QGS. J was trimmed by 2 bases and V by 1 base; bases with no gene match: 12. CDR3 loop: CALGEPTADWGIGTDKLIF. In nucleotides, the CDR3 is TGTGCTCTTGGGGAACCCACGGCGGACTGGGGGATAGGGACCGATAAACTCATCTTT.

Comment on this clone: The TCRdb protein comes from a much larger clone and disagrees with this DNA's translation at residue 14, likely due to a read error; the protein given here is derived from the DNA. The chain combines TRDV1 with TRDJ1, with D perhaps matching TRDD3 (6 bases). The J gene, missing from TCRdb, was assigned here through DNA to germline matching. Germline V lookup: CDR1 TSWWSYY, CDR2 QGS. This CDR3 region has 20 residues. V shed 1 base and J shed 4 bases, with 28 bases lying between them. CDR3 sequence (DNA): TGTGCTCTTGGGGAACCGGGGGCCCTACGCTCCGGGGGACCAAGCGATAAACTCATCTTT. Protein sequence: CALGEPGALRSGGPSDKLIF.

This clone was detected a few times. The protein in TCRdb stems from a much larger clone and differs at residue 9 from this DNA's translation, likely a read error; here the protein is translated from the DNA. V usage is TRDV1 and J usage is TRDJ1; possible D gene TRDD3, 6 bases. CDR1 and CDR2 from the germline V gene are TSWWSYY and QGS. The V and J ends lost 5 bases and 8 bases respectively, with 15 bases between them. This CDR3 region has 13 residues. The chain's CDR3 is CALGNSGGNKLIF. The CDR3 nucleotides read TGTGCTCTTGGGAATTCGGGGGGGAACAAACTCATCTTT.

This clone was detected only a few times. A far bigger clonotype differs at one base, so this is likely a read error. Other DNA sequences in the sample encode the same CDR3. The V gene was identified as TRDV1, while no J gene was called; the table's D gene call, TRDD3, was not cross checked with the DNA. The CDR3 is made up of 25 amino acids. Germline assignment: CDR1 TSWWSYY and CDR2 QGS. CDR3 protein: CALGDRGVWSFPLGQGVPRTDKLIF. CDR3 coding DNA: TGTGCTCTTGGGGACAGAGGAGTTTGGTCCTTCCCACTGGGGCAAGGGGTTCCACGCACCGATAAGCTCATCTTT.

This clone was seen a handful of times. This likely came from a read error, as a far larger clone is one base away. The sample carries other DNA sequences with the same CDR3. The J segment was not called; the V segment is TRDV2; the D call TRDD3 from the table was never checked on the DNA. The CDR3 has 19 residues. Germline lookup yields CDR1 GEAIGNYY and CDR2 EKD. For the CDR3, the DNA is TGTGCCTGTGACACTGTACTGGGAGACTCCTCTCGAAACACCGATAAACTCATCTTC. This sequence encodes CACDTVLGDSSRNTDKLIF.

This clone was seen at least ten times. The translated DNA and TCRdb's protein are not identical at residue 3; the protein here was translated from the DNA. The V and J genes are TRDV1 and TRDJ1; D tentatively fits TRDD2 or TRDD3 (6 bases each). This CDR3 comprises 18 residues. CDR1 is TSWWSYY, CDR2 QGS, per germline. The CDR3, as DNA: TGTGCTATTGGGGAACTAAGTCCTACGGAGGATACAACCGATAAACTCATCTTT. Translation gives CAIGELSPTEDTTDKLIF.

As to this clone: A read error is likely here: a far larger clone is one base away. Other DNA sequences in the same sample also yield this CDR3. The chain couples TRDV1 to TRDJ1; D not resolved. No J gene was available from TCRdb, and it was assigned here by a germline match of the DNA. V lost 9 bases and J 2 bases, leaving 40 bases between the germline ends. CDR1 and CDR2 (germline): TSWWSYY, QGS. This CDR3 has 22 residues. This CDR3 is CALGFQPSTAVLRVFKTDKLIF. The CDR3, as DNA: TGTGCTCTCGGGTTTCAACCGTCCACAGCGGTACTGAGGGTCTTTAAGACCGATAAACTCATCTTT.

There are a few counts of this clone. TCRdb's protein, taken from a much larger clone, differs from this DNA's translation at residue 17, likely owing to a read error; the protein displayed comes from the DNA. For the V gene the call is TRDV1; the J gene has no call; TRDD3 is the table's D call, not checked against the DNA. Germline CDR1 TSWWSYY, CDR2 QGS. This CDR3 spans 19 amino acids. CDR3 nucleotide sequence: TGTGCTCTTGGGCCACGTGGCGGGGGGGATAATGGTGGGACCGATAAACCCATCTTT. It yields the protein CALGPRGGGDNGGTDKPIF.

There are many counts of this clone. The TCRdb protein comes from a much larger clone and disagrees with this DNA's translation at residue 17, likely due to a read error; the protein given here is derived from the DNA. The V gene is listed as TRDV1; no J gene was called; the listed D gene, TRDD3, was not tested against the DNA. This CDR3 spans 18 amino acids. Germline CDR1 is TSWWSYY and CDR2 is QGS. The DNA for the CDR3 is TGTGCTCTTGGGGAACCTCCGTACTGGGGGATACGCACCGATAAACTCACCTTT. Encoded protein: CALGEPPYWGIRTDKLTF.

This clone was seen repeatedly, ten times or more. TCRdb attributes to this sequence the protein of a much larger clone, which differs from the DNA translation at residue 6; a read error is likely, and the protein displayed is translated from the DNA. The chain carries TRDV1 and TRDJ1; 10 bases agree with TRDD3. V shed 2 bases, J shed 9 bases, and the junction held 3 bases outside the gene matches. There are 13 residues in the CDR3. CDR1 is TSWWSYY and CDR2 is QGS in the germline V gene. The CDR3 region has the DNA TGTGCTCTTGGGGAAGGACTGGGGGATGAACTCATCTTT. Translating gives CALGEGLGDELIF.

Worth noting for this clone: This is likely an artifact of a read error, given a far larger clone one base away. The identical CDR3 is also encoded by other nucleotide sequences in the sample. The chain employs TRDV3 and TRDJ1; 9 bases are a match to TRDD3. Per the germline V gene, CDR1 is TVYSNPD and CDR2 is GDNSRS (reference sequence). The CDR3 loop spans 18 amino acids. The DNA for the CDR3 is TGCGCCTTTGACCTTCCATTACTGGGGGAGCCTTACACCGATAAACTCATCTTT. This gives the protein CAFDLPLLGEPYTDKLIF. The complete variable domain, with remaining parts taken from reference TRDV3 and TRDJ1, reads CDKVTQSSPDQTVASGSEVVLLCTYDTVYSNPDLFWYRIRPDYSFQFVFYGDNSRSEGADFTQGRFSVKHILTQKAFHLVISPVRTEDSATYYCAFDLPLLGEPYTDKLIFGKGTRVTVEP.

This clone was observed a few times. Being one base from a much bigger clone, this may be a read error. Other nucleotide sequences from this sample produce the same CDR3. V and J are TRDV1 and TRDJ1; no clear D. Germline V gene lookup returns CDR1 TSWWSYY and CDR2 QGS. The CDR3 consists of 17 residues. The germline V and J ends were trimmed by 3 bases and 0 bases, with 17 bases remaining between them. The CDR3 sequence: CALGEPVFPPYTDKLIF. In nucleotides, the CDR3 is TGTGCTCTTGGGGAGCCGGTTTTTCCCCCGTACACCGATAAACTCATCTTT.

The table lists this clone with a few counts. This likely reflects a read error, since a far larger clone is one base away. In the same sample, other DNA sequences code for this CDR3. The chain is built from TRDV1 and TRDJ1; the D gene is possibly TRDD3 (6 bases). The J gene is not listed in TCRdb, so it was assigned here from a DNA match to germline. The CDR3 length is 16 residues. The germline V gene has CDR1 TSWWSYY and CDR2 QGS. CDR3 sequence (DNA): TGTGCTCTCGGGGGACCGGGCGGGAACTTCCCCCATAAACTCATCTTT. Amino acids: CALGGPGGNFPHKLIF.

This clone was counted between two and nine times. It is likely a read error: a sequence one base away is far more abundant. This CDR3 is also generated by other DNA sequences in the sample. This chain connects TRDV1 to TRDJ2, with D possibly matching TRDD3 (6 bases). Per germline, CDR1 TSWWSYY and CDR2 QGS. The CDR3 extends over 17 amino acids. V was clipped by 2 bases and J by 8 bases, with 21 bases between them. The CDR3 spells CALGEFDWGSLSAQLFF. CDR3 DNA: TGTGCTCTTGGGGAATTTGATTGGGGGTCCTTGTCGGCACAACTCTTCTTT.

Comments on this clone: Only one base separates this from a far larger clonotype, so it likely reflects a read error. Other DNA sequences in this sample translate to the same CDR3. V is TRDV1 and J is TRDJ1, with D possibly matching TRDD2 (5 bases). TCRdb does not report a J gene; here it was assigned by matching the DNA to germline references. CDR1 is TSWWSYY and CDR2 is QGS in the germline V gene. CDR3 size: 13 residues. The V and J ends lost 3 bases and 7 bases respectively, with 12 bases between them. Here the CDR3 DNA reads TGTGCTCTTGGGGAGCCGTCTCCTTCTAAACTCATCTTT. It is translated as CALGEPSPSKLIF.

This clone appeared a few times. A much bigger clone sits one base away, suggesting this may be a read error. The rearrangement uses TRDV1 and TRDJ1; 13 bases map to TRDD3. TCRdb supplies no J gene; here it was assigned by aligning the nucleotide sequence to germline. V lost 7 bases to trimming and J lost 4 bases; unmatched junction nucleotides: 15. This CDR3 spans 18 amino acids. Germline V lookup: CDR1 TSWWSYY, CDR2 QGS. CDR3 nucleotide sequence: TGTGCTCTTGCGATTCAGGGACCACTGGGGGATACGATCGATAAACTCATCTTT. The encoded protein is CALAIQGPLGDTIDKLIF.

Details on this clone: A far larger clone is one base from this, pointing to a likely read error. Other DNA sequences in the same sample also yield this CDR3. CDR3 DNA: TGCGCTCTTGGGGAAATACGATCCCTGGTACTGGGGGCTCCGTACACCGATAAACTCATCTTT. Protein product: CALGEIRSLVLGAPYTDKLIF. This chain uses TRDV1 with TRDJ1; 8 nucleotides align to TRDD3. The J gene, left out of TCRdb, was set here by checking the DNA against germline. In germline, CDR1 is TSWWSYY, CDR2 QGS. This CDR3 contains 21 residues.

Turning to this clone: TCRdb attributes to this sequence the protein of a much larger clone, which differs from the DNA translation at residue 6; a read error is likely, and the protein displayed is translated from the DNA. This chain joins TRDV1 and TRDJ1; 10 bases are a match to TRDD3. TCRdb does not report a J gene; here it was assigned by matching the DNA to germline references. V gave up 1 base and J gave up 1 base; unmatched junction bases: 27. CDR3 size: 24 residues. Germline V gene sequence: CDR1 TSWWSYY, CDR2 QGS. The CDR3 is CALGEPTYTFTGGCMGLTTDKLIF. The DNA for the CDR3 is TGTGCTCTTGGGGAACCCACATACACCTTTACTGGGGGATGTATGGGGTTAACCACCGATAAACTCATCTTT.

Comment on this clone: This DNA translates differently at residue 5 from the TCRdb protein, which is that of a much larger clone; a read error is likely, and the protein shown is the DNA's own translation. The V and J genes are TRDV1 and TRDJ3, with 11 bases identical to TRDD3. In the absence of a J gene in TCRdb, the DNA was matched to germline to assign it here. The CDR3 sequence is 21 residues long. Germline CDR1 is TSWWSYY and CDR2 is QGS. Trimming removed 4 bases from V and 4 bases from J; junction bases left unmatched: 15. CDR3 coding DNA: TGTGCTCTTGGGGGACTACCTACAGGGTGGGGGATACGATGGGACACCCGACAGATGTTTTTC. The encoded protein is CALGGLPTGWGIRWDTRQMFF.

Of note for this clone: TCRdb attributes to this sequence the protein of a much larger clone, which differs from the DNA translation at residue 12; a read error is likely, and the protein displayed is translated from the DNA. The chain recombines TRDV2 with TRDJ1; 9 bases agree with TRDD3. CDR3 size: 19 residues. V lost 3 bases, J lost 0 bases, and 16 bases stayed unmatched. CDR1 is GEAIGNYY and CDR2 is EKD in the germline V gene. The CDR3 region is CACDSLTGGQTGYTDKLIF. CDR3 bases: TGTGCCTGTGACTCTCTAACTGGGGGACAGACTGGGTACACCGATAAACTCATCTTT.

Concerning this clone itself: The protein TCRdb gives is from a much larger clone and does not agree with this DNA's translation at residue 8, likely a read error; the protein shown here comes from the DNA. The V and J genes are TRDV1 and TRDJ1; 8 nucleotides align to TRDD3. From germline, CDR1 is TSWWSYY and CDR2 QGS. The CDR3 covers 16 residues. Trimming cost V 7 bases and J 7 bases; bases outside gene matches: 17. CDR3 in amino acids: CALVFGPPGDISKLIF. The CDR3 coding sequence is TGTGCTCTTGTGTTCGGCCCCCCGGGGGATATCTCTAAACTCATCTTT.

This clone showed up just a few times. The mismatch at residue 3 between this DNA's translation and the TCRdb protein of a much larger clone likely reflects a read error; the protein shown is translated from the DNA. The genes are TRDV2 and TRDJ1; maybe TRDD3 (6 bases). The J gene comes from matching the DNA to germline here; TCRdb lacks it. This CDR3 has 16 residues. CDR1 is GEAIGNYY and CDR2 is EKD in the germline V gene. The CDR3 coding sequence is TGTGCCCGTGACACGGGGATTTATAGGATCACCGATAAACTCATCTTT. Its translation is CARDTGIYRITDKLIF.

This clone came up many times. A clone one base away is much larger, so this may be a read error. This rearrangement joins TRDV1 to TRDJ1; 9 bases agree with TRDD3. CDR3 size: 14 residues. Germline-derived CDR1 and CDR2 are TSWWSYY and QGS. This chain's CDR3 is CAFGEHLGDSVLIF. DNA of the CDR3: TGTGCTTTTGGGGAACACCTGGGGGATTCGGTGCTCATCTTT.

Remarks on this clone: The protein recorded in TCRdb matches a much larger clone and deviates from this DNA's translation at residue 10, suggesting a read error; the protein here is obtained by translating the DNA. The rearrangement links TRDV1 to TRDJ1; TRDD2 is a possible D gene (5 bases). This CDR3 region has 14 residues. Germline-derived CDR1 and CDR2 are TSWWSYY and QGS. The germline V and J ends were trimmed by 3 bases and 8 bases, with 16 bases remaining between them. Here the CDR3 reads CALGDLYFRRKLIF. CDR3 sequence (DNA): TGTGCTCTTGGGGATCTCTACTTCCGCCGAAAACTCATCTTT.

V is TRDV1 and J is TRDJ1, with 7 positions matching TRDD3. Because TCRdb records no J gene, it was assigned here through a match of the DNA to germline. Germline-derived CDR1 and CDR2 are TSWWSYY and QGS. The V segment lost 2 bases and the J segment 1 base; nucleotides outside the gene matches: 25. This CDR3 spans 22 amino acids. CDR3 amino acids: CALGEKNYGSLVAGGCTDKLIF. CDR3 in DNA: TGTGCTCTTGGGGAAAAAAATTATGGCTCCCTCGTTGCTGGGGGGTGCACCGATAAACTCATCTTT.

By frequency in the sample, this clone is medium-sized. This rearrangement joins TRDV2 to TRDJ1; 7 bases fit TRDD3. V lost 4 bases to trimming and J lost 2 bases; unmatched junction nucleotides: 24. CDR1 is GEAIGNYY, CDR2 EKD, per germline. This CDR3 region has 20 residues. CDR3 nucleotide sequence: TGTGCCTGTGATCCCCTAACTACTGGGGACGGATCAAAAAAAACCGATAAACTCATCTTT. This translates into CACDPLTTGDGSKKTDKLIF.

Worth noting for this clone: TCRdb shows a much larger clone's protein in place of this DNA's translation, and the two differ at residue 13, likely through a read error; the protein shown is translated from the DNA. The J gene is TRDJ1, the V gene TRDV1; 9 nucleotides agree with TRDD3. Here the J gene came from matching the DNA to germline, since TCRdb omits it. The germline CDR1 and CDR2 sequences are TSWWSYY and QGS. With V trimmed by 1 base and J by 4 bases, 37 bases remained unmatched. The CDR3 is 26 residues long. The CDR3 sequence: CALGERSFPKTQALLGECRANDKLIF. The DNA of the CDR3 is TGTGCTCTTGGGGAACGATCCTTCCCAAAGACCCAAGCGTTACTGGGGGAATGTCGAGCGAACGATAAACTCATCTTT.

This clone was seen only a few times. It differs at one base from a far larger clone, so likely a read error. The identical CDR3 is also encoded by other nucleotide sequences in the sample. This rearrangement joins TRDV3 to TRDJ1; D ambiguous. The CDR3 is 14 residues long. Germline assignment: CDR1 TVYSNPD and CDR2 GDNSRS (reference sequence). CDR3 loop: CAFGVIGYTDKLIF. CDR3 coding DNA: TGTGCCTTTGGGGTCATTGGGTACACCGATAAGCTCATCTTT.